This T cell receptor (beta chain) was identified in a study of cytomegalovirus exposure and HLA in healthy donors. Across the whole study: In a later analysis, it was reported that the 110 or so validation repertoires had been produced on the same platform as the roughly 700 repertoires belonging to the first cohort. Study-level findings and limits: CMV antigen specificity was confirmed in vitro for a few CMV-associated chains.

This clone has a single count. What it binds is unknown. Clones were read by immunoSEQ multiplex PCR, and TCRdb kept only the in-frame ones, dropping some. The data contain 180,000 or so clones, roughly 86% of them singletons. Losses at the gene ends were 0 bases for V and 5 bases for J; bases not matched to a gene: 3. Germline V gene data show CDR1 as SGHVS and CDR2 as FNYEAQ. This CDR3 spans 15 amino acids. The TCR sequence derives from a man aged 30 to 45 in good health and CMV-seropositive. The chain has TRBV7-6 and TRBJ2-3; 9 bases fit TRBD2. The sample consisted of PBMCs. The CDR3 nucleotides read TGTGCCAGCAGCTTAGCCGGACTAGCGATAGATACGCAGTATTTT. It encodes CASSLAGLAIDTQYF.